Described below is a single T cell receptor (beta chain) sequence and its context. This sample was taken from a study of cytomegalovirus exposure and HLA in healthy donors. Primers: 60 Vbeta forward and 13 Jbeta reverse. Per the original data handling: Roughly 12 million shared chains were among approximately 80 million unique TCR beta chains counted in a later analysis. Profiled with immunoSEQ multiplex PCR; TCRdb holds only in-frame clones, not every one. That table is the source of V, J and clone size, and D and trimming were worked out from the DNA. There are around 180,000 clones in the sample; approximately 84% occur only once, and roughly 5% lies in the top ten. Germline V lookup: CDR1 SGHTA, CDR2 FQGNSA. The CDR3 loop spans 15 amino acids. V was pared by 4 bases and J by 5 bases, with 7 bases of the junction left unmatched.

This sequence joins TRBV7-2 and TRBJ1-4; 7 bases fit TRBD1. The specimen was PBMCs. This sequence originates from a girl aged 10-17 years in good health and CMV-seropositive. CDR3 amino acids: CASSSGTVKNEKLFF. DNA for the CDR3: TGTGCCAGCAGCTCAGGGACAGTAAAAAATGAAAAACTGTTTTTT.